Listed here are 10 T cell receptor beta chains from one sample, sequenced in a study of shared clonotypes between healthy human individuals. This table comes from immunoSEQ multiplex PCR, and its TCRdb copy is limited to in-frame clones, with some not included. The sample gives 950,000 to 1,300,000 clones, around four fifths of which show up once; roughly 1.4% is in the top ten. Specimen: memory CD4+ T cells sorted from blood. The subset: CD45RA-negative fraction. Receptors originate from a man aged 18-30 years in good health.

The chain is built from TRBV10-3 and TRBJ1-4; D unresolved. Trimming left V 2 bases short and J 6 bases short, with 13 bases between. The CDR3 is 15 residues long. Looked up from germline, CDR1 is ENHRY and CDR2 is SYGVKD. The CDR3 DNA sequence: TGTGCCATCAGTGAGGAACTCCCAAGGCATGAAAAACTGTTTTTT. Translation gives CAISEELPRHEKLFF.

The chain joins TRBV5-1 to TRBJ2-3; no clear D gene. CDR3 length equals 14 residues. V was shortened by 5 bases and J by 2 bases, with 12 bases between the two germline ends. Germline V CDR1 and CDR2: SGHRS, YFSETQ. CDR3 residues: CASRQNSYTDTQYF. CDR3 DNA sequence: TGCGCCAGCAGACAGAATTCTTACACAGATACGCAGTATTTT.

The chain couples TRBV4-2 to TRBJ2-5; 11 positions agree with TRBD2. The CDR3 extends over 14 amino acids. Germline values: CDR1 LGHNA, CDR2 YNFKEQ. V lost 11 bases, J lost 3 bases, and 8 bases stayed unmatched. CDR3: CAAGGLAGKETQYF. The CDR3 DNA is TGTGCCGCGGGCGGACTAGCGGGTAAAGAGACCCAGTACTTC.

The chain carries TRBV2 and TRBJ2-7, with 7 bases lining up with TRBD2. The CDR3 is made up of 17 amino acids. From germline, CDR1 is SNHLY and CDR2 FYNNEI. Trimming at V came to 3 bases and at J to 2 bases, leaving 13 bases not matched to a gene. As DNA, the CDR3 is TGTGCCAGCAGTGAGAAGGGGCGGGGGACTTCTACCTACGAGCAGTACTTC. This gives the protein CASSEKGRGTSTYEQYF.

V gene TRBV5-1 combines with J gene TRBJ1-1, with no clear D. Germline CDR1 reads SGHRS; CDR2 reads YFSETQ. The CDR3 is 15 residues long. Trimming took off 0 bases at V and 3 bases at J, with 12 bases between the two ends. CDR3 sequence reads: CASSLGWVRDTEAFF. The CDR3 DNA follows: TGCGCCAGCAGCTTGGGTTGGGTTAGGGACACTGAAGCTTTCTTT.

The CDR3 nucleotides read TGTGCCAGCAGTTCGACTCCTTACAATGAGCAGTTCTTC. Translating it yields CASSSTPYNEQFF. This chain links TRBV6-6 with TRBJ2-1; D is ambiguous. Between the trimmed V and J ends, which lost 4 bases and 4 bases, there was a span of 8 bases. Per germline, CDR1 MNHNY and CDR2 SVGAGI (reference sequence). This CDR3 is 13 amino acids long.

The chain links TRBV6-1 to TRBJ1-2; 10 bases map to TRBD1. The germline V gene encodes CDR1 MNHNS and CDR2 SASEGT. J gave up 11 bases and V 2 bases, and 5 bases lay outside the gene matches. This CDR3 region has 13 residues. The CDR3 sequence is CASSEFGTGEYTF. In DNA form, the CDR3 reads TGTGCCAGCAGTGAATTTGGGACAGGGGAGTACACCTTC.

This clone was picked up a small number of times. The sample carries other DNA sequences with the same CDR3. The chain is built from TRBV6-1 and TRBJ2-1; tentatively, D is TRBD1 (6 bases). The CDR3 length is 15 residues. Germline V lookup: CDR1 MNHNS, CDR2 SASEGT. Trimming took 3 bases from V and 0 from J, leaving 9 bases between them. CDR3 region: CASSDQGPSYNEQFF. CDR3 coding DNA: TGTGCCAGCAGTGATCAGGGGCCCTCCTACAATGAGCAGTTCTTC.

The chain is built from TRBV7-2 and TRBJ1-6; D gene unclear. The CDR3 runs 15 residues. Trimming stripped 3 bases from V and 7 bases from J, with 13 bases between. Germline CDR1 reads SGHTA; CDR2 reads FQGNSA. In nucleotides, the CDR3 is TGTGCCAGCAGCTTTTCGGGCCCGTCGAATTCACCCCTCCACTTT. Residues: CASSFSGPSNSPLHF.

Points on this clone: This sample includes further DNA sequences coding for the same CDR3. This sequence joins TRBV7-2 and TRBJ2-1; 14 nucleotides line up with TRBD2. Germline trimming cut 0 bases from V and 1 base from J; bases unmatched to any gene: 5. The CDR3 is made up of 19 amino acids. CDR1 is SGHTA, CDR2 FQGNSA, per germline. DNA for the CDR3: TGTGCCAGCAGCTTAGCGGGGACTAGCGGGAGCGGTTCCTACAATGAGCAGTTCTTC. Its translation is CASSLAGTSGSGSYNEQFF. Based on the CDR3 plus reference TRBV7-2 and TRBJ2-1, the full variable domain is GAGVSQSPSNKVTEKGKDVELRCDPISGHTALYWYRQSLGQGLEFLIYFQGNSAPDKSGLPSDRFSAERTGGSVSTLTIQRTQQEDSAVYLCASSLAGTSGSGSYNEQFFGPGTRLTVL.